This entry is about one TCR beta chain. This entry is derived from a study of cytomegalovirus exposure and HLA in healthy donors. This table comes from immunoSEQ multiplex PCR, and its TCRdb copy is limited to in-frame clones, with some not included. This table holds 130,000 to 150,000 clones, 80% to 90% found once. In germline, CDR1 is SGHRS, CDR2 YFSETQ. The CDR3 covers 15 residues. V lost 3 bases, J lost 2 bases, and 2 bases stayed unmatched. Sequenced sample: PBMCs. V is TRBV5-1 and J is TRBJ2-1, with 10 bases lining up with TRBD2. This sequence was found in a woman between 18 and 30 years old in good health and CMV-seropositive. The CDR3 nucleotides are TGCGCCAGCAGCTCCACTAGCGGGACCTACAATGAGCAGTTCTTC. The encoded protein is CASSSTSGTYNEQFF.